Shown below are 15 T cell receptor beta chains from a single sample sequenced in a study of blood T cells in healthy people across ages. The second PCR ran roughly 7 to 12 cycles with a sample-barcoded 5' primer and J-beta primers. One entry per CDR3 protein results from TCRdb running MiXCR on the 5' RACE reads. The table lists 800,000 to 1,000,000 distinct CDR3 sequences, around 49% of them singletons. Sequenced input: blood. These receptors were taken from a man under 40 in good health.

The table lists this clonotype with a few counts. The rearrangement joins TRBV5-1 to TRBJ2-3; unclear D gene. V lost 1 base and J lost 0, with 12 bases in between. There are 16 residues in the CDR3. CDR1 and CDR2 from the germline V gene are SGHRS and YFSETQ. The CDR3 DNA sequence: TGCGCCAGCAGCTTGCAGGCGGCGTTTAGCACAGATACGCAGTATTTT. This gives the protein CASSLQAAFSTDTQYF.

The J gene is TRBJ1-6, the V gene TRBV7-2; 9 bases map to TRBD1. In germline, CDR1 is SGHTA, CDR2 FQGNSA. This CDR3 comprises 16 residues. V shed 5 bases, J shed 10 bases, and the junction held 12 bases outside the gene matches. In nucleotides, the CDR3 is TGTGCCAGCAGCCCCACCCGGGACAGGGTCAGCTCACCCCTCCACTTT. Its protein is CASSPTRDRVSSPLHF.

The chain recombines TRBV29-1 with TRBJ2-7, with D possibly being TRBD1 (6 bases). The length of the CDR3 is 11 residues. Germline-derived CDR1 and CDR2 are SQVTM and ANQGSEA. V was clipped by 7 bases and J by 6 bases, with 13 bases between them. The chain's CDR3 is CSAEQGAEQYF. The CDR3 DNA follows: TGCAGCGCCGAACAGGGAGCCGAGCAGTACTTC.

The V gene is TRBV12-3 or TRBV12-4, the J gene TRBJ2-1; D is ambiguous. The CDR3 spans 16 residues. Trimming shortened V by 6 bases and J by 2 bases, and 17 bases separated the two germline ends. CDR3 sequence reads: CASSPDGLSAYNEQFF. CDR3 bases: TGTGCCAGCAGCCCCGACGGTTTGAGCGCCTACAATGAGCAGTTCTTC.

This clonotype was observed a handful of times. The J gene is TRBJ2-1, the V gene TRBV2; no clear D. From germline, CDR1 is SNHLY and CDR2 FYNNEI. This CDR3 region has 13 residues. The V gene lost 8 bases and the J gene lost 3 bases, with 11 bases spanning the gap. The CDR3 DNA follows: TGTGCCAGCGCGTCACAGATCTACAATGAGCAGTTCTTC. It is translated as CASASQIYNEQFF.

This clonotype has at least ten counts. This chain's CDR3 is CASSPLNRDIQYF. Written as DNA, the CDR3 is TGTGCCAGCAGCCCCTTAAACAGGGACATTCAGTACTTC. The J gene is TRBJ2-4, the V gene TRBV7-2, with a tentative D call TRBD1 (6 bases). The V gene's germline CDR1 is SGHTA and CDR2 FQGNSA. V was clipped by 5 bases and J by 8 bases, with 13 bases between them. The CDR3 is made up of 13 amino acids.

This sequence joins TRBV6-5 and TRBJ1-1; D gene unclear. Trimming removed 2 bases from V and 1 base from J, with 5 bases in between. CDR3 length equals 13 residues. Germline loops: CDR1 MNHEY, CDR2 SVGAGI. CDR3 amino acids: CASSYNQNTEAFF. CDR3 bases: TGTGCCAGCAGTTACAACCAGAACACTGAAGCTTTCTTT.

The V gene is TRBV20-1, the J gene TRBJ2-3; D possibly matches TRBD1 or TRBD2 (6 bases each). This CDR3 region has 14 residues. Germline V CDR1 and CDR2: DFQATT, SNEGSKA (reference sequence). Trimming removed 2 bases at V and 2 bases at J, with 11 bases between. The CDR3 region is CSARKQGLTDTQYF. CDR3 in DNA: TGCAGTGCTAGAAAACAGGGACTCACAGATACGCAGTATTTT.

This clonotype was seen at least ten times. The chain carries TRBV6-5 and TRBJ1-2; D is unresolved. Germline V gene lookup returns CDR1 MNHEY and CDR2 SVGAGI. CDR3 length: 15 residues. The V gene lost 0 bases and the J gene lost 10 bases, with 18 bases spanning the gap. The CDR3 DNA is TGTGCCAGCAGTTACTCGCGGTCGGGAGCTAGGCACTACACCTTC. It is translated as CASSYSRSGARHYTF.

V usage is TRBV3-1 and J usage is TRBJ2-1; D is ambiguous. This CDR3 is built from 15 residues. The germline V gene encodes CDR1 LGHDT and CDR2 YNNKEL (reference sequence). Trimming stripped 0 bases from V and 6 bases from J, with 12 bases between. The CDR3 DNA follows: TGTGCCAGCAGCCAAGAAATCGGACCTTTCAATGAGCAGTTCTTC. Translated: CASSQEIGPFNEQFF.

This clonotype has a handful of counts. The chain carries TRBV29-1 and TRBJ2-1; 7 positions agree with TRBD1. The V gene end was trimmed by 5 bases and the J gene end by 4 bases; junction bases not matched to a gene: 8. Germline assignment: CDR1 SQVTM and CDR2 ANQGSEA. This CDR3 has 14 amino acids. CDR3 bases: TGCAGCGTTCCTGAGAGGGGGCTGTACAATGAGCAGTTCTTC. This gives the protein CSVPERGLYNEQFF.

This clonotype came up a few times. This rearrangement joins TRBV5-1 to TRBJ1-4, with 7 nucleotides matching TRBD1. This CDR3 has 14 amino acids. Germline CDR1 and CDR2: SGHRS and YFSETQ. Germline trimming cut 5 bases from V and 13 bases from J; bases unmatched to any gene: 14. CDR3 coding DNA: TGCGCCAGCAGGGATGACAGGGTCTTGTCAAGACTGTTTTTT. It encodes CASRDDRVLSRLFF.

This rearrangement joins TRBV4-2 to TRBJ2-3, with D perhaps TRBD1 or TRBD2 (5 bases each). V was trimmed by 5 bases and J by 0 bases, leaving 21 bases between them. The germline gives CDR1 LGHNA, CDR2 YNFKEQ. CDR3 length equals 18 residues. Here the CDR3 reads CASSSRDRGALSTDTQYF. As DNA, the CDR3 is TGTGCCAGCAGCTCCCGGGACCGAGGGGCCCTCAGCACAGATACGCAGTATTTT.

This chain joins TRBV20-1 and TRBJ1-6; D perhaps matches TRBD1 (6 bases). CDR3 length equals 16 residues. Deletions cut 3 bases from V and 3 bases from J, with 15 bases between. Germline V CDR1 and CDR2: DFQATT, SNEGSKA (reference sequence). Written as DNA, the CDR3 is TGCAGTGCTAGTAAAGGGGGGCGCGGCTATAATTCACCCCTCCACTTT. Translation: CSASKGGRGYNSPLHF.

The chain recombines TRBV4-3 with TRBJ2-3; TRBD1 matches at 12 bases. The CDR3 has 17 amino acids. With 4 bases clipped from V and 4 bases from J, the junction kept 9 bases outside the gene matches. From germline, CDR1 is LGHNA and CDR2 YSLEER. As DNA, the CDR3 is TGCGCCAGCAGCCCGACCTCGGGACAGGGGGCCGCAGATACGCAGTATTTT. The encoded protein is CASSPTSGQGAADTQYF.